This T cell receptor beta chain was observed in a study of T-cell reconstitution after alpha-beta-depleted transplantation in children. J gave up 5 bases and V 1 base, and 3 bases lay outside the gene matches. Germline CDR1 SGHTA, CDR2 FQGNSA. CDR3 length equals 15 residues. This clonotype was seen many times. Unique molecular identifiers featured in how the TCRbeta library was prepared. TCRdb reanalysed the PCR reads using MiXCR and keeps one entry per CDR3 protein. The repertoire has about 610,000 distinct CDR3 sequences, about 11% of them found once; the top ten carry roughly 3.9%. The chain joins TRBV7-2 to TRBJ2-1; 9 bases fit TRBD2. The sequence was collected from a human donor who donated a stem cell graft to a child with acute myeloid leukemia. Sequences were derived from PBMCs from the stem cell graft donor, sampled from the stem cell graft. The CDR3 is CASSLGLAGHNEQFF. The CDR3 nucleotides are TGTGCCAGCAGCTTAGGGCTAGCGGGACACAATGAGCAGTTCTTC.